The 25 T cell receptor beta chains below all came from one sample that was sequenced in a study of T cells after yellow fever vaccination. One entry per CDR3 protein, called by TCRdb with MiXCR from the 5' RACE reads. The repertoire includes about 74,000 distinct CDR3 sequences, more than 5.5% of them detected once, and about a third sits in the top ten. The input for sequencing was CD8+ T cells sorted from PBMCs, taken more than 4 days after the first yellow fever vaccination. These receptors originate from a man younger than 35 who received the YFV17D yellow fever vaccine.

CDR3 sequence: CASSELNGDTQYF. Here the CDR3 DNA reads TGTGCCAGCAGCGAACTGAATGGGGATACGCAGTATTTT. The chain employs TRBV5-6 and TRBJ2-3; D gene uncertain. The V gene lost 4 bases and the J gene lost 6 bases, with 12 bases spanning the gap. The CDR3 covers 13 residues. From germline, CDR1 is SGHDT and CDR2 YYEEEE. Full variable domain (outside the CDR3, taken from reference TRBV5-6 and TRBJ2-3): DAGVTQSPTHLIKTRGQQVTLRCSPKSGHDTVSWYQQALGQGPQFIFQYYEEEERQRGNFPDRFSGHQFPNYSSELNVNALLLGDSALYLCASSELNGDTQYFGPGTRLTVL.

The rearrangement uses TRBV4-3 and TRBJ1-2; 12 bases map to TRBD1. The CDR3 is made up of 17 amino acids. Germline CDR1 reads LGHNA; CDR2 reads YSLEER. J was trimmed by 3 bases and V by 2 bases; bases with no gene match: 7. The CDR3, as DNA: TGCGCCAGCAGCCAACGGGACAGGGGGCTTGAGGACTATGGCTACACCTTC. Amino acids: CASSQRDRGLEDYGYTF.

This clonotype has just a few counts. The rearrangement links TRBV5-6 to TRBJ2-2; D tentatively fits TRBD1 or TRBD2 (5 bases each). Germline V gene lookup returns CDR1 SGHDT and CDR2 YYEEEE. The CDR3 totals 15 residues. The V gene lost 0 bases and the J gene lost 6 bases, with 12 bases spanning the gap. The CDR3 loop is CASSLGGTLAGELFF. Written as DNA, the CDR3 is TGTGCCAGCAGCTTGGGAGGGACCCTGGCCGGGGAGCTGTTTTTT. The whole variable domain, filled in from reference TRBV5-6 and TRBJ2-2, reads DAGVTQSPTHLIKTRGQQVTLRCSPKSGHDTVSWYQQALGQGPQFIFQYYEEEERQRGNFPDRFSGHQFPNYSSELNVNALLLGDSALYLCASSLGGTLAGELFFGEGSRLTVL.

In this sample, this clonotype turned up many times. V and J are TRBV5-1 and TRBJ2-2; a possible D gene is TRBD2 (6 bases). Germline V lookup: CDR1 SGHRS, CDR2 YFSETQ. V was clipped by 7 bases and J by 8 bases, with 24 bases between them. The CDR3 contains 16 residues. As DNA, the CDR3 is TGCGCCAGCGCCTCCAGCGGGTGGGCTTTGGAAGGGGAGCTGTTTTTT. Protein: CASASSGWALEGELFF.

This clonotype showed up just a few times. V usage is TRBV5-1 and J usage is TRBJ2-7, with TRBD1 matching over 8 bases. From germline, CDR1 is SGHRS and CDR2 YFSETQ. The CDR3 is 13 residues long. V was pared by 4 bases and J by 6 bases, with 6 bases of the junction left unmatched. The CDR3 region has the DNA TGCGCCAGCAGCCTATTAGGACAGGGCGAGCAGTACGTC. It is translated as CASSLLGQGEQYV.

J is TRBJ2-5 and V is TRBV7-9, with D possibly matching TRBD1 (5 bases). Trimming took off 2 bases at V and 6 bases at J, with 13 bases between the two ends. The CDR3 covers 14 residues. The germline V gene has CDR1 SEHNR and CDR2 FQNEAQ (reference sequence). The CDR3 DNA reads as TGTGCCAGCAGCTTACAGACAGAGGCGAAGACCCAGTACTTC. Amino acid sequence: CASSLQTEAKTQYF.

This clonotype was observed a few times. The rearrangement joins TRBV25-1 to TRBJ1-1; D uncertain. Germline V gene data show CDR1 as MGHDK and CDR2 as SYGVNS. The V gene lost 1 base and the J gene lost 6 bases, with 12 bases spanning the gap. The CDR3 contains 14 residues. The CDR3 nucleotides read TGTGCCAGCAGTGAATTCTCCCGGGGTTCTGAAGCTTTCTTT. Amino acid sequence: CASSEFSRGSEAFF.

This clonotype was seen only once. It may be a read error: a sequence one base away is much more abundant. The genes are TRBV19 and TRBJ1-4; D unresolved. The CDR3 totals 15 residues. Trimming cost V 5 bases and J 5 bases, with 15 bases left between them. Germline CDR1 and CDR2: LNHDA and SQIVND (reference sequence). CDR3 amino acids: CASSQLANRNEKLFF. The CDR3, as DNA: TGTGCCAGTAGTCAGCTCGCGAATCGGAATGAAAAACTGTTTTTT.

This chain joins TRBV27 and TRBJ2-7, with a tentative D call TRBD1 (5 bases). Germline V CDR1 and CDR2: MNHEY, SMNVEV (reference sequence). The CDR3 extends over 13 amino acids. The ends were cut back, 9 bases at V and 6 bases at J, with 18 bases in the middle. CDR3 nucleotide sequence: TGTGCCAGTCGTTTCCAGGGAACCTCCGAGCAGTACTTC. This sequence encodes CASRFQGTSEQYF.

On this clonotype: This may arise from a read error, as a much more abundant clone is one base away. The chain carries TRBV6-2 or TRBV6-3 and TRBJ2-3; D is uncertain. The CDR3 covers 8 residues. CDR1 is MNHEY, CDR2 SVGEGT, per germline. CDR3 DNA: TGTGCCGGGGATACGCGGTATTTT. Its translation: CAGDTRYF.

The CDR3 DNA reads TGTGCCAGCAGCTCGGACGGGCGCCGGGGGAAAGGCTACACCTTC. It is translated as CASSSDGRRGKGYTF. This chain joins TRBV11-2 and TRBJ1-2; D may be TRBD1 (5 bases). V was shortened by 4 bases and J by 8 bases, with 20 bases between the two germline ends. The CDR3 is 15 residues long. Germline CDR1 SGHAT, CDR2 FQNNGV.

This clonotype has at least ten counts. The chain uses TRBV29-1 and TRBJ2-1, with 9 bases that match TRBD2. Trimming removed 7 bases from V and 9 bases from J; junction bases left unmatched: 16. CDR3 length: 15 amino acids. The germline CDR1 and CDR2 sequences are SQVTM and ANQGSEA. This CDR3 is CSAIPGGGGGGEQFF. In nucleotides, the CDR3 is TGCAGCGCCATACCCGGGGGTGGCGGGGGGGGTGAGCAGTTCTTC.

This clonotype was seen a few times. The chain recombines TRBV2 with TRBJ1-5, with 10 bases matching TRBD1. The germline gives CDR1 SNHLY, CDR2 FYNNEI. The CDR3 has 14 residues. Germline trimming cut 4 bases from V and 6 bases from J; bases unmatched to any gene: 3. The CDR3 loop is CASSAGTGAQPQHF. The CDR3 nucleotides read TGTGCCAGCAGTGCCGGGACAGGGGCTCAGCCCCAGCATTTT.

This clonotype has a count of ten or more. V is TRBV10-3 and J is TRBJ2-7, with D unclear. The CDR3 is 14 residues long. The germline V gene has CDR1 ENHRY and CDR2 SYGVKD. V was clipped by 0 bases and J by 2 bases, with 8 bases between them. CDR3 region: CAISESMGTYEQYF. The CDR3 DNA sequence: TGTGCCATCAGTGAGTCGATGGGTACCTACGAGCAGTACTTC.

The chain couples TRBV12-3 or TRBV12-4 to TRBJ2-1; D is ambiguous. The CDR3 extends over 14 amino acids. V gave up 3 bases and J gave up 2 bases, with 8 bases separating them. In nucleotides, the CDR3 is TGTGCCAGCAGTTTTACCGCTGCCTACAATGAGCAGTTCTTC. This sequence encodes CASSFTAAYNEQFF.

This clonotype was counted between two and nine times. The chain employs TRBV6-5 and TRBJ2-1; 11 nucleotides line up with TRBD2. This CDR3 contains 14 residues. CDR1 and CDR2 (germline): MNHEY, SVGAGI. V was clipped by 5 bases and J by 5 bases; unmatched bases: 2. CDR3 in DNA: TGTGCCAGCAGTACTAGCGGGGGTGACAATGAGCAGTTCTTC. This gives the protein CASSTSGGDNEQFF.

This clonotype has a handful of counts. The CDR3 DNA reads as TGTGCCAGCAGTGACCGGGCAGGGTTCCCATCCGATACGCAGTATTTT. This gives the protein CASSDRAGFPSDTQYF. The chain uses TRBV6-4 and TRBJ2-3; TRBD1 might be the D (5 bases). The germline V gene has CDR1 MRHNA and CDR2 SNTAGT. The CDR3 runs 16 residues. V dropped 2 bases and J dropped 6 bases, with 18 bases sitting between them.

The rearrangement joins TRBV19 to TRBJ2-1, with TRBD2 identical over 7 bases. V shed 6 bases and J 5 bases; nucleotides not matched to a gene: 13. The germline V gene has CDR1 LNHDA and CDR2 SQIVND (reference sequence). The CDR3 is made up of 16 amino acids. CDR3 nucleotide sequence: TGTGCCAGTAGCATGCTGCCTAGCGGCCTCAACAATGAGCAGTTCTTC. This codes for CASSMLPSGLNNEQFF.

This clonotype was seen repeatedly, ten times or more. This chain connects TRBV20-1 to TRBJ2-2; the D call may be TRBD1 or TRBD2 (5 bases each). The length of the CDR3 is 18 residues. CDR1 DFQATT and CDR2 SNEGSKA come from the germline V gene (reference sequence). V lost 0 bases and J 1 base, leaving 18 bases between the germline ends. As DNA, the CDR3 is TGCAGTGCTAGAGATAGGGACCCGACCGTACGGAACACCGGGGAGCTGTTTTTT. This sequence encodes CSARDRDPTVRNTGELFF.

This clonotype occurred many times. The genes are TRBV7-8 and TRBJ2-1; possibly TRBD1 for D (6 bases). The CDR3 sequence is 15 residues long. Germline V gene sequence: CDR1 SGHVS, CDR2 FQNEAQ. The ends were cut back, 8 bases at V and 4 bases at J, with 18 bases in the middle. CDR3 DNA sequence: TGTGCCAGCTGGGACAAAGAGGACAGATACAATGAGCAGTTCTTC. It is translated as CASWDKEDRYNEQFF.

This clonotype came up a few times. V and J are TRBV5-1 and TRBJ2-7, with no clear D. Germline V gives CDR1 SGHRS, CDR2 YFSETQ. This CDR3 spans 10 amino acids. V lost 7 bases to trimming and J lost 4 bases, with 6 bases between them. The CDR3 region has the DNA TGCGCCAGCGTCCAATACGAGCAGTACGTC. Translated, it gives CASVQYEQYV.

This chain uses TRBV5-4 with TRBJ1-1; no definite D call. CDR1 and CDR2 from the germline V gene are SGHNT and YYREEE (reference sequence). Trimming left V 0 bases short and J 0 bases short, with 6 bases between. The CDR3 loop spans 14 amino acids. CDR3: CASSLAAVNTEAFF. In DNA form, the CDR3 reads TGTGCCAGCAGCTTGGCCGCGGTGAACACTGAAGCTTTCTTT.

This clonotype was seen many times. CDR3 loop: CASSQDTRGTGETQYF. The CDR3 coding sequence is TGCGCCAGCAGCCAAGATACCCGGGGGACTGGCGAGACCCAGTACTTC. This rearrangement joins TRBV4-1 to TRBJ2-5, with a tentative D call TRBD2 (6 bases). The CDR3 loop spans 16 amino acids. Trimming left V 0 bases short and J 5 bases short, with 16 bases between. In germline, CDR1 is MGHRA, CDR2 YSYEKL.

The J gene is TRBJ1-1, the V gene TRBV5-6; TRBD1 matches 9 bases. Germline V gene data show CDR1 as SGHDT and CDR2 as YYEEEE. This CDR3 contains 14 residues. Germline trimming cut 2 bases from V and 4 bases from J; bases unmatched to any gene: 3. CDR3 DNA sequence: TGTGCCAGCAGCTTAATACAGGGGGCCACTGAAGCTTTCTTT. The encoded protein is CASSLIQGATEAFF.

This clonotype was counted ten times or more. The rearrangement links TRBV7-8 to TRBJ1-2, with 7 positions matching TRBD1. From germline, CDR1 is SGHVS and CDR2 FQNEAQ. The CDR3 spans 15 residues. The junction had 6 bases not matched to a gene; V was cut back by 5 bases and J by 0 bases. CDR3 DNA sequence: TGTGCCAGCAGCCCTATGGGACAGACTAACTATGGCTACACCTTC. As protein: CASSPMGQTNYGYTF.